This is a list of T cell receptor beta chains from one sample in a study of cytomegalovirus exposure and HLA in healthy donors. The data were produced by immunoSEQ multiplex PCR, yet TCRdb's version contains in-frame clones alone and is incomplete. The sample contains approximately 190,000 clones, around four fifths of which appear only once. Sequencing was done on a sample of PBMCs. The receptors shown here come from a man between 35 and 55 years old in good health and CMV-seropositive. Each CDR3 is given with its conserved first and last residue. D genes are given only for firm matches. Size is omitted from some rows. Given values are once, few, many or a class for expanded clones.

v_gene	d_gene	abundance	j_gene	CDR3aa	CDR3nt
TRBV11-2	.	.	TRBJ2-1	CASSLGLMLPYNEQFF	TGTGCCAGCAGCTTAGGTCTAATGCTCCCTTACAATGAGCAGTTCTTC
TRBV25-1	TRBD2	few	TRBJ2-7	CASTQTGTSGYEQYF	TGTGCCAGCACGCAAACCGGGACTAGCGGGTACGAGCAGTACTTC
TRBV6-1	TRBD2	.	TRBJ2-1	CASSVRTSGSGDEQFF	TGTGCCAGCAGTGTACGGACTAGCGGGAGCGGGGATGAGCAGTTCTTC
TRBV6-5	TRBD2	once	TRBJ2-6	CASSYRGGTGANGLTF	TGTGCCAGCAGTTACCGGGGGGGAACTGGGGCCAACGGCCTGACTTTC
TRBV28	.	.	TRBJ2-6	CASSLSGTKFVLTF	TGTGCCAGCAGTTTAAGCGGCACTAAATTCGTCCTGACTTTC
TRBV11-2	TRBD2	.	TRBJ2-1	CASSLRPASGSGGEQFF	TGTGCCAGCAGCTTACGGCCGGCTAGCGGGAGTGGAGGGGAGCAGTTCTTC
TRBV9	TRBD1	.	TRBJ1-1	CASSVTDRAYTEAFF	TGTGCCAGCAGCGTGACCGACAGGGCCTACACTGAAGCTTTCTTT
TRBV5-1	TRBD2	.	TRBJ2-5	CASSSGLAGTLQETQYF	TGCGCCAGCAGCTCGGGACTAGCGGGTACGCTACAAGAGACCCAGTACTTC
TRBV29-1	.	once	TRBJ2-7	CSVGLVRGYEQYF	TGCAGCGTTGGATTGGTTAGGGGGTACGAGCAGTACTTC
TRBV30	.	.	TRBJ1-2	CAWSVTLYGYTF	TGTGCCTGGAGTGTAACTCTCTATGGCTACACCTTC
TRBV11-2	TRBD1	.	TRBJ1-1	CASSLRQGATRGDTEAFF	TGTGCCAGCAGCTTAAGACAGGGGGCGACTCGGGGGGACACTGAAGCTTTCTTT
TRBV5-5	.	few	TRBJ2-2	CASSLAMGARVSGELFF	TGTGCCAGCAGCTTGGCCATGGGGGCGCGGGTTTCCGGGGAGCTGTTTTTT
TRBV10-1	.	.	TRBJ1-3	CASSVDSSSGNTIYF	TGCGCCAGCAGCGTGGACAGTAGCTCTGGAAACACCATATACTTT
TRBV27	TRBD2	.	TRBJ2-7	CASNPVGLAPSYEQYF	TGTGCCAGCAACCCGGTGGGACTAGCCCCATCCTACGAGCAGTACTTC
TRBV7-2	.	.	TRBJ2-3	CASSPLAATQYF	TGTGCCAGCAGCCCTCTAGCTGCTACGCAGTATTTT
TRBV2	.	.	TRBJ2-7	CASGPRGGLSSYEQYF	TGTGCCAGCGGTCCGAGGGGGGGCCTCAGCTCCTACGAGCAGTACTTC
TRBV19	TRBD1	.	TRBJ2-5	CASSVTFGTVQETQYF	TGTGCCAGTAGTGTTACTTTTGGGACAGTCCAAGAGACCCAGTACTTC
TRBV9	TRBD1	few	TRBJ2-7	CASSVGPGQGSEQYF	TGTGCCAGCAGCGTAGGCCCGGGACAGGGTTCCGAGCAGTACTTC
TRBV7-2	.	.	TRBJ1-5	CASSVTGLRNQPQHF	TGTGCCAGCAGCGTCACAGGGCTTCGCAATCAGCCCCAGCATTTT
TRBV9	TRBD1	.	TRBJ1-2	CASSVDQGGGYTF	TGTGCCAGCAGCGTGGACCAGGGGGGAGGCTACACCTTC
TRBV19	TRBD2	once	TRBJ2-7	CASSIVAGGSYEQYF	TGTGCCAGTAGTATAGTTGCGGGGGGCTCCTACGAGCAGTACTTC
TRBV30	.	.	TRBJ1-1	CAWSVRTANTEAFF	TGTGCCTGGAGTGTCCGGACAGCTAACACTGAAGCTTTCTTT
TRBV7-2	.	few	TRBJ2-7	CASSTRTSYEQYF	TGTGCCAGCAGCACCCGAACTAGCTACGAGCAGTACTTC
TRBV5-8	TRBD1	.	TRBJ1-5	CASSPRPDRGNQPQHF	TGTGCCAGCAGCCCCCGGCCGGACAGGGGGAATCAGCCCCAGCATTTT
TRBV19	TRBD1	.	TRBJ1-5	CASLPQGAGGNQPQHF	TGTGCCAGTCTGCCGCAGGGGGCCGGGGGCAATCAGCCCCAGCATTTT
TRBV6-5	.	.	TRBJ2-7	CASSTRSYEQYF	TGTGCCAGCAGTACCAGAAGCTACGAGCAGTACTTC
TRBV30	TRBD2	once	TRBJ2-7	CAWSVIIGGGQQYF	TGTGCCTGGAGTGTAATTATTGGGGGGGGACAGCAGTACTTC
TRBV19	.	.	TRBJ2-7	CASIGSGEQYF	TGTGCCAGTATAGGGAGTGGAGAGCAGTACTTC
TRBV2	.	.	TRBJ2-7	CASGAVPQREQYF	TGTGCCAGCGGTGCGGTTCCTCAGCGCGAGCAGTACTTC
TRBV7-9	TRBD2	once	TRBJ2-5	CASSPRGTSGRVRETQYF	TGTGCCAGCAGCCCCCGTGGGACTAGCGGGAGAGTTAGAGAGACCCAGTACTTC
TRBV6-6	TRBD1	.	TRBJ1-4	CASTHDRGGEKLFF	TGTGCCAGCACTCACGACAGGGGTGGAGAAAAACTGTTTTTT
TRBV5-1	.	.	TRBJ1-1	CASALQGNTEAFF	TGCGCCAGCGCATTACAGGGAAACACTGAAGCTTTCTTT
TRBV4-3	.	.	TRBJ1-2	CASSQDGRKIGYTF	TGCGCCAGCAGCCAAGACGGGAGAAAGATTGGCTACACCTTC
TRBV28	.	.	TRBJ1-6	CASSSPGGGSSYNSPLHF	TGTGCCAGCAGTTCTCCGGGAGGGGGGAGCTCCTATAATTCACCCCTCCACTTT
TRBV4-3	.	.	TRBJ1-5	CASSQDAAGDQPQHF	TGCGCCAGCAGCCAAGATGCGGCAGGGGATCAGCCCCAGCATTTT
TRBV19	TRBD1	few	TRBJ2-7	CASSETGSFAYHEQYF	TGTGCCAGTAGTGAGACAGGGTCCTTCGCGTACCACGAGCAGTACTTC
TRBV10-2	TRBD1	.	TRBJ2-1	CASGTGGDEQFF	TGCGCCAGCGGGACAGGGGGCGATGAGCAGTTCTTC
TRBV5-4	TRBD1	.	TRBJ1-6	CASSLAGTGRSLTLHF	TGTGCCAGCAGCTTGGCGGGGACAGGGCGCTCTTTGACCCTCCACTTT
TRBV5-8	TRBD1	.	TRBJ1-2	CASSLDRGRSGGYTF	TGTGCCAGCAGCTTGGACAGGGGGCGTTCCGGCGGCTACACCTTC
TRBV15	.	once	TRBJ2-6	CATSRDLLGSGANGLTF	TGTGCCACCAGCAGAGATCTATTAGGCTCTGGGGCCAACGGCCTGACTTTC
TRBV29-1	TRBD1	once	TRBJ2-2	CSTRQGDTGELFF	TGCAGCACCCGACAGGGGGATACCGGGGAGCTGTTTTTT
TRBV6-1	.	.	TRBJ2-7	CASSEDFRAAYEQYF	TGTGCCAGCAGTGAGGACTTTAGGGCAGCGTACGAGCAGTACTTC
TRBV5-6	TRBD1	.	TRBJ1-1	CASSLAGGFEAFF	TGTGCCAGCAGCTTGGCAGGGGGCTTTGAAGCTTTCTTT
TRBV5-4	.	.	TRBJ2-1	CASRTRGNEQFF	TGTGCCAGCAGAACTAGGGGGAATGAGCAGTTCTTC
TRBV4-1	.	.	TRBJ2-7	CASSQSPGDEQYF	TGCGCCAGCAGCCAGAGCCCCGGGGACGAGCAGTACTTC
TRBV9	.	.	TRBJ2-1	CASSVSSSYNEQFF	TGTGCCAGCAGCGTTAGCTCCTCCTACAATGAGCAGTTCTTC
TRBV5-1	.	few	TRBJ2-5	CASGGQVPETQYF	TGCGCCAGCGGGGGCCAGGTCCCAGAGACCCAGTACTTC
TRBV5-1	TRBD1	.	TRBJ1-2	CASSWDSLDYGYTF	TGCGCCAGCAGCTGGGACAGTCTAGACTATGGCTACACCTTC
TRBV6-6	.	few	TRBJ2-7	CASSRVLGEQYF	TGTGCCAGCAGCCGGGTCCTGGGCGAGCAGTACTTC
TRBV29-1	TRBD2	.	TRBJ2-5	CSVDGTSGKETQYF	TGCAGCGTTGACGGGACTAGCGGAAAAGAGACCCAGTACTTC
TRBV14	TRBD1	.	TRBJ2-2	CASSLWTGSGGELFF	TGTGCCAGCAGCCTGTGGACAGGGAGCGGCGGGGAGCTGTTTTTT